This T cell receptor (beta chain) was profiled in a study of blood T cell repertoires in COVID-19. The data were produced by immunoSEQ multiplex PCR, yet TCRdb's version contains in-frame clones alone and is incomplete. The repertoire holds roughly 120,000 clones, with more than 85% as singletons. Specimen: peripheral blood. This TCR was recovered from a man between 50 and 59 years old with COVID-19, enrolled during active disease.

For the CDR3, the DNA is TGTGCCAGCCGGGCGGGGACTAATGAAAAACTGTTTTTT. It translates to CASRAGTNEKLFF. The chain employs TRBV12-3 or TRBV12-4 and TRBJ1-4; D not certain. Trimming took 8 bases from V and 2 from J, leaving 9 bases between them. This CDR3 is built from 13 residues.